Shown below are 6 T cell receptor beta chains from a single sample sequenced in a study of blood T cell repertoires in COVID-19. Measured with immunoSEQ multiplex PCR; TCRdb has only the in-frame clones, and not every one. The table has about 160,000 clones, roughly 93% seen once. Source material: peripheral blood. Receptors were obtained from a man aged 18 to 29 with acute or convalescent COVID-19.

CDR3 nucleotides: TGTGCCAGCAGCCAGGGACAGGGGTCATATGGCTACACCTTC. Its translation is CASSQGQGSYGYTF. The rearrangement joins TRBV3-1 (or the pseudogene TRBV3-2) to TRBJ1-2, with 10 bases fitting TRBD1. This CDR3 comprises 14 residues. Germline V gives CDR1 LGHDT, CDR2 YNNKEL (reference sequence). V lost 3 bases to trimming and J lost 5 bases; unmatched junction nucleotides: 3.

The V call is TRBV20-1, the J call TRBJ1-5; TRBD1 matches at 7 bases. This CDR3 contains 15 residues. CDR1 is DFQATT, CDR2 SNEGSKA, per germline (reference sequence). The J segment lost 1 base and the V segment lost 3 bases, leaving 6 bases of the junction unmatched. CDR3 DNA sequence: TGCAGTGCTAGTCTAGGGGGCGGGAGCAATCAGCCCCAGCATTTT. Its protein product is CSASLGGGSNQPQHF.

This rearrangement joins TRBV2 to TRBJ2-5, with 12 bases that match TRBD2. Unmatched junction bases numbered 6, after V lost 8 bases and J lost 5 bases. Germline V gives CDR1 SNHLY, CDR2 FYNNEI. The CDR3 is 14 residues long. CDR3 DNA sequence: TGTGCCAGCTCCGGACTAGCGGGGTTGGAGACCCAGTACTTC. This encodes CASSGLAGLETQYF. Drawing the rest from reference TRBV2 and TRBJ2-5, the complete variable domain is EPEVTQTPSHQVTQMGQEVILRCVPISNHLYFYWYRQILGQKVEFLVSFYNNEISEKSEIFDDQFSVERPDGSNFTLKIRSTKLEDSAMYFCASSGLAGLETQYFGPGTRLLVL.

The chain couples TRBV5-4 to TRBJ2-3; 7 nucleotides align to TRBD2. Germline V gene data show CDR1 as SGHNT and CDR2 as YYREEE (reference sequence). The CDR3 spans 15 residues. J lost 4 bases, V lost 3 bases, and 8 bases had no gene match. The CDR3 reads CASSSPSSGSDTQYF. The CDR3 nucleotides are TGTGCCAGCAGCTCCCCTTCTAGCGGCTCAGATACGCAGTATTTT.

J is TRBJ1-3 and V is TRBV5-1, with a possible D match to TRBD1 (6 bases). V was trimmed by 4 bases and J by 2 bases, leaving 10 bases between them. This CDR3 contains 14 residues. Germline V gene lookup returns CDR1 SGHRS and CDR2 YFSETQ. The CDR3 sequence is CASSTPGAGNTIYF. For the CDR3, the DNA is TGCGCCAGCAGCACTCCAGGGGCTGGAAACACCATATATTTT.

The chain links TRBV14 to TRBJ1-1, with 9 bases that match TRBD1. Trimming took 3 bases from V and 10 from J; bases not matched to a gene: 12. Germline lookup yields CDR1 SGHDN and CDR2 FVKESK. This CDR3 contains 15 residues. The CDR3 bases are TGTGCCAGCAGCCAGGCCGGGACAGGGTTGTTTCGAGCTTTCTTT. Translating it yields CASSQAGTGLFRAFF.